This T cell receptor beta chain was retrieved from a study of spatial heterogeneity in lung cancer. Study in general: Raw reads showed each unique TCR and UMI combination turning up more than ten times on average.

Each TCR cDNA molecule bore a unique molecular identifier. TCRdb reprocessed the 5' RACE reads via MiXCR and lists one record per CDR3 protein. Among tens of thousands of distinct CDR3 sequences listed, about 8% were seen once. The V gene end was trimmed by 4 bases and the J gene end by 4 bases; junction bases not matched to a gene: 2. Looked up from germline, CDR1 is SGDLS and CDR2 is YYNGEE. The CDR3 has 14 residues. Sample time point: sample taken at primary tumor resection. Researchers sequenced whole RNA taken from tumor, nontumor lung or frozen PBMC without sorting. There were 72 donors, all of them untreated patients with early-stage non-small cell lung cancer.

Sample: PBMCs, taken at surgery. V gene TRBV9 combines with J gene TRBJ1-6; 7 nucleotides match TRBD1. The sequence derives from a female donor with early-stage non-small cell lung cancer. CDR3 coding DNA: TGTGCCAGCAGCCCACAGGGGTATAATTCACCCCTCCACTTT. Its protein product is CASSPQGYNSPLHF.